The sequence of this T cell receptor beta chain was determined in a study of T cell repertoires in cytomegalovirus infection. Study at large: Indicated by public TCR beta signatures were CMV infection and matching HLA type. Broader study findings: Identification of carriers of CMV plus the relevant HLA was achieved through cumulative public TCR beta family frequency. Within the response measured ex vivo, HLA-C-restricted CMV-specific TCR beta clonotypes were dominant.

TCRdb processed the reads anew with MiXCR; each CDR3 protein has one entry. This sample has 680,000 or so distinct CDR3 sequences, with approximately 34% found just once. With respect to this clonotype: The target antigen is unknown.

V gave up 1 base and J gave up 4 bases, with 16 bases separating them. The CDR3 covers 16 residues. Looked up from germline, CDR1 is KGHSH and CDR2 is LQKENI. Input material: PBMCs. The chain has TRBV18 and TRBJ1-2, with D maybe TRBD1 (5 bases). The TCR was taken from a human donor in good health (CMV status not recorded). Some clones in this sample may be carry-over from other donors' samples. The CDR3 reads CASSPQEGRDIYGYTF. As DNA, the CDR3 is TGTGCCAGCTCACCACAAGAGGGCAGGGATATCTATGGCTACACCTTC.